A selection of T cell receptor beta chains follows, all from one sample in a study of blood T cell repertoires in COVID-19. Some clones are missing from TCRdb's copy, which holds only in-frame ones; the method was immunoSEQ multiplex PCR. Among roughly 40,000 clones listed, 60% to 85% were seen once. Input material: peripheral blood. The receptors were sampled from a woman of 80 years or more with acute or convalescent COVID-19. Both conserved end residues are part of each CDR3. The order of the fields is J gene, clone size, V gene, D gene, CDR3 DNA, CDR3 protein. A D gene is named only where the DNA matches it firmly. The listing skips clone size in some rows; elsewhere it reads once, few, many or a size class.

>TRBJ2-7|NA|TRBV4-3|TRBD2
TGCGCCAGCAGCCAAGGGGCGGGAGAGCCGTACGAGCAGTACTTC
CASSQGAGEPYEQYF
>TRBJ1-5|once|TRBV29-1|NA
TGCAGCGTTGAAGCAGGACTAAATCAGCCCCAGCATTTT
CSVEAGLNQPQHF
>TRBJ1-1|NA|TRBV5-1|TRBD1
TGCGCCAGCAGCTGGAGGACAGGGAAAGTAGAAGCTTTCTTT
CASSWRTGKVEAFF
>TRBJ2-6|NA|TRBV5-4|NA
TGTGCCAGCAGCTCGGAGTCTGGGGCCAACGTCCTGACTTTC
CASSSESGANVLTF
>TRBJ2-2|NA|TRBV4-2|NA
TGTGCCAGCAGCCAAGTCTTTGGGGAGCTGTTTTTT
CASSQVFGELFF
>TRBJ2-7|NA|TRBV7-2|TRBD2
TGTGCCAGCAGCTTAGTATCCCTCCCCTTAGCGGGGAGGGAAGGAGAGCAGTACTTC
CASSLVSLPLAGREGEQYF
>TRBJ2-1|once|TRBV7-2|TRBD2
TGTGCCAGCAGCACGAGAAGGAGCGGGAGAGGAATAAATGAGCAGTTCTTC
CASSTRRSGRGINEQFF
>TRBJ2-2|once|TRBV7-9|TRBD2
TGTGCCAGCAGCTCCGGGGGACTAGCGGGAGTCAGTCGGGAGCTGTTTTTT
CASSSGGLAGVSRELFF
>TRBJ2-5|NA|TRBV5-1|TRBD2
TGCGCCAGCAGCCCGGGACTAGCGGGAGGGTCCCAACAAGAGACCCAGTACTTC
CASSPGLAGGSQQETQYF
>TRBJ2-2|NA|TRBV4-1|TRBD1
TGCGCCAGCAGCCAAGAGGGACGGGACAGGGCGGCGGGGGAGCTGTTTTTT
CASSQEGRDRAAGELFF
>TRBJ2-3|NA|TRBV19|NA
TGTGCCAGTAGTACCGGAGCAGATACGCAGTATTTT
CASSTGADTQYF
>TRBJ2-1|NA|TRBV4-3|TRBD2
TGCGCCAGCAGCCAAGATAAGGCTAGCGGGTCCCAGCAGTTCTTC
CASSQDKASGSQQFF
>TRBJ2-7|NA|TRBV30|TRBD2
TGTGCCTGGAGTCCCTCCCCAATAGCGGGAGGAATCTACGAGCAGTACTTC
CAWSPSPIAGGIYEQYF
>TRBJ2-7|NA|TRBV19|TRBD2
TGTGCCAGTACCTCCCGGGGGGGGCACGAGCAGTACTTC
CASTSRGGHEQYF
>TRBJ1-2|NA|TRBV19|NA
TGTGCCAGTAGTATTCTTGGTTCCAGGGTCTATGGCTACACCTTC
CASSILGSRVYGYTF
>TRBJ1-4|once|TRBV4-2|NA
TGTGCCAGCAGCCAAGGTACCCGGGGGGCCGCAACTAATGAAAAACTGTTTTTT
CASSQGTRGAATNEKLFF
>TRBJ1-2|few|TRBV2|TRBD1
TGTGCCAGCAGTGAAGCGCGGACAGGGGGATGGAATGGCTACACCTTC
CASSEARTGGWNGYTF
>TRBJ1-2|NA|TRBV7-6|TRBD1
TGTGCCAGCAGCTTGATGCCGAACGGACAGGGTGATGGCTACACCTTC
CASSLMPNGQGDGYTF
>TRBJ1-5|NA|TRBV27|TRBD1
TGTGCCAGCGGGGCCAGGGGGCCCAATCAGCCCCAGCATTTT
CASGARGPNQPQHF
>TRBJ1-5|NA|TRBV29-1|NA
TGCAGCATCAACGAGGGGGACGGCCAGCCCCAGCATTTT
CSINEGDGQPQHF
>TRBJ1-4|NA|TRBV7-2|NA
TGTGCCAGCAGCTTATTGGCGGTAGGGGTCCGAGCAACTAATGAAAAACTGTTTTTT
CASSLLAVGVRATNEKLFF
>TRBJ2-3|NA|TRBV19|TRBD1
TGTGCCAGTGTAAGCGGACAGGCCGCAGATACGCAGTATTTT
CASVSGQAADTQYF
>TRBJ1-3|few|TRBV7-9|TRBD1
TGTGCCAGCAGCCCGGGACAGGCTGGAAACACCATATATTTT
CASSPGQAGNTIYF
>TRBJ1-1|NA|TRBV5-4|TRBD1
TGTGCCAGCAGCACCGGACAGGGGTGGAACACTGAAGCTTTCTTT
CASSTGQGWNTEAFF
>TRBJ2-1|few|TRBV11-2|TRBD2
TGTGCCAGCAGCCTCGGACTAGTAGATGAGCAGTTCTTC
CASSLGLVDEQFF
>TRBJ2-5|NA|TRBV19|NA
TGTGCCAGTAGTATCAGGGCCCGAACCCAAGAGACCCAGTACTTC
CASSIRARTQETQYF
>TRBJ2-4|NA|TRBV5-1|TRBD1
TGCGCCAGCAGCCCCTCCGGGACAGTAAACATTCAGTACTTC
CASSPSGTVNIQYF
>TRBJ1-2|once|TRBV23-1|NA
TGCGCCAGCAGTCAAAGACAGTCCTATGGCTACACCTTC
CASSQRQSYGYTF
>TRBJ1-1|once|TRBV7-2|NA
TGTGCCAGCAGCTTGACAAGGAACACTGAAGCTTTCTTT
CASSLTRNTEAFF
>TRBJ2-5|once|TRBV3-1/TRBV3-2|TRBD2
TGTGCCAGCAGCCAAGCGCTAGCGGGAGGTGTAGAGACCCAGTACTTC
CASSQALAGGVETQYF
>TRBJ1-5|NA|TRBV3-1/TRBV3-2|NA
TGTGCCAGCAGCCAAGTGGGCAGCAATCAGCCCCAGCATTTT
CASSQVGSNQPQHF
>TRBJ1-6|NA|TRBV9|NA
TGTGCCAGCAGCGTTAATCAAGGAGGGGATTCACCCCTCCACTTT
CASSVNQGGDSPLHF
>TRBJ2-2|once|TRBV23-1|TRBD2
TGCGCCAGCGGCTGCGGGACTAGCGGGAAATTCGTGGAGCTGTTTTTT
CASGCGTSGKFVELFF
>TRBJ2-3|NA|TRBV18|NA
TGTGCCAGCTCACGAGGGTCCGCAGATACGCAGTATTTT
CASSRGSADTQYF
>TRBJ2-5|NA|TRBV6-1|TRBD2
TGTGCCAGCAGTGTAGCGGGAGTAGAGGAGACCCAGTACTTC
CASSVAGVEETQYF
>TRBJ1-2|NA|TRBV3-1/TRBV3-2|NA
TGTGCCAGCAGCCAAGCAACCCCGTCCGCTACTAACTATGGCTACACCTTC
CASSQATPSATNYGYTF
>TRBJ2-7|few|TRBV4-1|NA
TGCGCCAGCAGCCTCGGGGACACCGTATACGAGCAGTACTTC
CASSLGDTVYEQYF
>TRBJ2-1|few|TRBV5-1|TRBD2
TGCGCCAGCAGCTTAGGTAGTACTAGCGGGGACAATGAGCAGTTCTTC
CASSLGSTSGDNEQFF
>TRBJ2-6|NA|TRBV15|NA
TGTGCCACCAGCAGACTCCAGCGGCCTAGGTCCTTAGGGGCCAACGTCCTGACTTTC
CATSRLQRPRSLGANVLTF
>TRBJ2-7|NA|TRBV9|TRBD2
TGTGCCAGCAGCGGTAGCGGGAGTGGTGTCGGGGGCGAGCAGTACTTC
CASSGSGSGVGGEQYF
>TRBJ2-1|NA|TRBV19|TRBD2
TGTGCCAGTAGTATTGGCGGGACTAGCGGTCACAATGAGCAGTTCTTC
CASSIGGTSGHNEQFF
>TRBJ1-2|NA|TRBV11-2|NA
TGTGCCAGCAGCTCAACAGGGTTTAGTGGCTACACCTTC
CASSSTGFSGYTF
>TRBJ1-6|NA|TRBV25-1|NA
TGTGCCAGCAGTGAGGCGGGGGGAAATTCACCCCTCCACTTT
CASSEAGGNSPLHF
>TRBJ1-6|NA|TRBV9|NA
TGTGCCAGCAGCGGAAGCGAAGGCGGAACCTCCTATAATTCACCCCTCCACTTT
CASSGSEGGTSYNSPLHF
>TRBJ2-7|once|TRBV5-4|NA
TGTGCCAGCACCACCGCGGGGACCCCCTACGAGCAGTACTTC
CASTTAGTPYEQYF
>TRBJ2-5|NA|TRBV3-1/TRBV3-2|NA
TGTGCCAGCAGCCAAGCGGGGGAAGAGACCCAGTACTTC
CASSQAGEETQYF
>TRBJ1-1|NA|TRBV30|TRBD1
TGTGCCTGGAGATGGGGAGGACAGGGGGGCACTGAAGCTTTCTTT
CAWRWGGQGGTEAFF
>TRBJ1-2|NA|TRBV30|NA
TGTGCCTGGAGCCAGGGGTTGGCATATGGCTACACCTTC
CAWSQGLAYGYTF
>TRBJ2-3|NA|TRBV10-2|NA
TGCGCCAGCAGTGAGTCTGCTATCACGCAGTATTTT
CASSESAITQYF
>TRBJ2-1|NA|TRBV12-3/TRBV12-4|NA
TGTGCCAGCAGTTTTCAGGGCTATGAGCAGTTCTTC
CASSFQGYEQFF
>TRBJ2-7|NA|TRBV28|TRBD2
TGTGCCAGCAGTTTACGGACTAGCGGGAAGTCCTACGAGCAGTACTTC
CASSLRTSGKSYEQYF
>TRBJ1-6|few|TRBV29-1|TRBD1
TGCAGCGTTGATACTCTTTCCGGGACAGGATTTAGTGATTCACCCCTCCACTTT
CSVDTLSGTGFSDSPLHF
>TRBJ2-3|NA|TRBV24-1|TRBD2
TGTGCCACCAGTGATTTCGGGGCTAGCGGTTCGGATACGCAGTATTTT
CATSDFGASGSDTQYF
>TRBJ2-5|NA|TRBV7-6|TRBD2
TGTGCCAGCAGCTTCACTAGCGGGAGTTATGAGACCCAGTACTTC
CASSFTSGSYETQYF
>TRBJ2-1|NA|TRBV6-2/TRBV6-3|TRBD2
TGTGCCAGCAGCCGGCAGCGGGCCCTGGGAGGGGACAATGAGCAGTTCTTC
CASSRQRALGGDNEQFF
>TRBJ2-3|NA|TRBV24-1|TRBD1
TGTGCCACCCTAAGCCCACAGGGGGCCGCCGGGGATACGCAGTATTTT
CATLSPQGAAGDTQYF
>TRBJ2-1|NA|TRBV5-1|NA
TGCGCCAGCAGCACTCAGGGTACCTCCTACAATGAGCAGTTCTTC
CASSTQGTSYNEQFF
>TRBJ2-1|NA|TRBV4-1|TRBD2
TGCGCCAGCAGCCGCGGGACTAGCGAGTACAATGAGCAGTTCTTC
CASSRGTSEYNEQFF
>TRBJ2-1|NA|TRBV5-4|NA
TGTGCCAGCAGCTTGGAAGGTGGCAGGGCCTACAATGAGCAGTTCTTC
CASSLEGGRAYNEQFF